This passage covers 10 T cell receptor beta chains from one sample sequenced in a study of neurological immune-mediated disorders (dated by TCRdb to the late 2010s). The library was produced with 5' RACE. The sequencer was an Illumina HiSeq 2500. The public reads were reprocessed in TCRdb via fastp at Q25 and MiXCR, keeping in-frame beta chains. Rows with one shared CDR3 protein collapse into an entry with the most common genes and DNA. For this sample the table gives about 46,000 distinct CDR3 sequences, of which roughly 2% were detected only once. The ten most abundant clones make up less than 2.5% of the sample. The specimen sequenced was PBMCs. The receptors were sampled from a woman in her 40s with multiple sclerosis.

This clonotype was seen many times. The chain uses TRBV20-1 and TRBJ2-7; no firm D call. CDR3 size: 15 residues. The germline CDR1 and CDR2 sequences are DFQATT and SNEGSKA (reference sequence). The ends were cut back, 6 bases at V and 2 bases at J, with 20 bases in the middle. This CDR3 is CSAVRRLTSTYEQYF. For the CDR3, the DNA is TGCAGTGCCGTTCGCAGGCTTACCTCGACCTACGAGCAGTACTTC.

This clonotype was counted many times. V is TRBV25-1 and J is TRBJ2-1; 11 positions match TRBD2. Trimming took 4 bases from V and 7 from J; bases not matched to a gene: 9. CDR1 and CDR2 from the germline V gene are MGHDK and SYGVNS. This CDR3 region has 16 residues. This CDR3 is CASSAPGLAALNEQFF. In nucleotides, the CDR3 is TGTGCCAGCAGTGCCCCGGGACTAGCGGCTCTTAATGAGCAGTTCTTC.

There are many counts of this clonotype. The chain recombines TRBV14 with TRBJ1-5, with D perhaps matching TRBD1 (5 bases). Trimming cost V 1 base and J 5 bases, with 9 bases left between them. Germline CDR1 is SGHDN and CDR2 is FVKESK. The CDR3 consists of 14 residues. CDR3: CASSQGGQYQPQHF. The CDR3 DNA sequence: TGTGCCAGCAGCCAAGGGGGCCAATATCAGCCCCAGCATTTT.

This clonotype was recorded a few times. The genes are TRBV18 and TRBJ1-1; D remains unclear. From germline, CDR1 is KGHSH and CDR2 LQKENI. This CDR3 has 12 amino acids. Trimming cost V 1 base and J 7 bases, with 7 bases left between them. As DNA, the CDR3 is TGTGCCAGCTCACCACAGTACAGTGAAGCTTTCTTT. Translation: CASSPQYSEAFF. Using reference TRBV18 and TRBJ1-1 for the parts outside the CDR3, the full variable domain is NAGVMQNPRHLVRRRGQEARLRCSPMKGHSHVYWYRQLPEEGLKFMVYLQKENIIDESGMPKERFSAEFPKEGPSILRIQQVVRGDSAAYFCASSPQYSEAFFGQGTRLTVV.

This clonotype was counted at least ten times. The chain joins TRBV6-2 or TRBV6-3 to TRBJ2-1; D might be TRBD1 (6 bases). In germline, CDR1 is MNHEY, CDR2 SVGEGT. V shed 6 bases and J shed 6 bases, with 9 bases lying between them. This CDR3 has 12 residues. The CDR3 sequence: CASSEQGNEQFF. In nucleotides, the CDR3 is TGTGCCAGCAGCGAACAGGGCAATGAGCAGTTCTTC.

This clonotype was seen at least ten times. V usage is TRBV5-1 and J usage is TRBJ1-4, with D hard to call. Germline V gives CDR1 SGHRS, CDR2 YFSETQ. The CDR3 extends over 13 amino acids. The V end lost 0 bases, the J end lost 5 bases, and 5 bases lay between the germline ends. CDR3: CASSLVRNEKLFF. The CDR3 DNA reads as TGCGCCAGCAGCTTGGTGAGAAATGAAAAACTGTTTTTT.

This clonotype was picked up many times. The chain couples TRBV20-1 to TRBJ1-2, with a possible D match to TRBD1 (5 bases). Germline loops: CDR1 DFQATT, CDR2 SNEGSKA (reference sequence). The CDR3 runs to 12 residues. V lost 7 bases and J 3 bases, leaving 12 bases between the germline ends. CDR3 DNA sequence: TGCAGTGTGGACATAACGGACTATGGCTACACCTTC. As protein: CSVDITDYGYTF.

The sample holds many counts of this clonotype. The chain employs TRBV5-1 and TRBJ2-5, with D maybe TRBD2 (6 bases). The CDR3 length is 15 residues. CDR1 is SGHRS and CDR2 is YFSETQ in the germline V gene. Between the trimmed V and J ends, which lost 2 bases and 5 bases, there was a span of 16 bases. This chain's CDR3 is CASSFRSPGVETQYF. The DNA for the CDR3 is TGCGCCAGCAGCTTTCGTTCTCCGGGGGTGGAGACCCAGTACTTC.

The table lists this clonotype with many counts. The V gene is TRBV4-1, the J gene TRBJ1-2, with a weak D call TRBD1 (5 bases). V gave up 1 base and J gave up 3 bases, with 12 bases separating them. The CDR3 consists of 15 residues. Germline V lookup: CDR1 MGHRA, CDR2 YSYEKL. CDR3 sequence reads: CASSQVPRGDYGYTF. Written as DNA, the CDR3 is TGCGCCAGCAGCCAAGTACCGAGGGGTGACTATGGCTACACCTTC.

This clonotype was seen ten or more times. The V gene is TRBV5-1, the J gene TRBJ1-5; D is perhaps TRBD1 (5 bases). Trimming left V 5 bases short and J 2 bases short, with 11 bases between. The germline gives CDR1 SGHRS, CDR2 YFSETQ. The length of the CDR3 is 14 residues. The CDR3 nucleotides read TGCGCCAGCAGACCCGACAGCGGCAATCAGCCCCAGCATTTT. Its protein product is CASRPDSGNQPQHF.